Shown below are 5 T cell receptor beta chains from a single sample sequenced in a study of cytomegalovirus exposure and HLA in healthy donors (dated by TCRdb to about 2017). Libraries were prepared through the immunoSEQ multiplex PCR assay. For the multiplex PCR, a mixture combining 60 forward primers for TCR Vbeta segments and 13 reverse primers for TCR Jbeta segments was used. TCRdb took this table from immuneACCESS and kept in-frame rearrangements with V and J called. Such tables lack part of the clones; where checked against another copy, unresolved V genes explain under half of the gap, and the rest is unexplained. Present in this sample are 100,000 to 150,000 clones, approximately 17% of which were seen just once. 2.9% of the sample is held by the ten biggest clonotypes. The source material was PBMCs. The receptors shown here come from a female donor in good health and CMV-seropositive.

The chain links TRBV4-3 to TRBJ2-1; 8 nucleotides align to TRBD2. V was clipped by 5 bases and J by 5 bases; unmatched bases: 17. CDR1 and CDR2 (germline): LGHNA, YSLEER. The CDR3 runs to 18 residues. The CDR3: CASSATSGATRADNEQFF. Written as DNA, the CDR3 is TGCGCCAGCAGCGCAACTAGCGGAGCGACCAGAGCTGACAATGAGCAGTTCTTC.

This clone came up a few times. The rearrangement joins TRBV6-5 to TRBJ1-2; D is unclear. The CDR3 length is 14 residues. The ends were cut back, 6 bases at V and 3 bases at J, with 14 bases in the middle. Per the germline V gene, CDR1 is MNHEY and CDR2 is SVGAGI. CDR3 sequence: CASSNLYSYYGYTF. In nucleotides, the CDR3 is TGTGCCAGCAGCAACCTCTACTCCTACTATGGCTACACCTTC.

Only a few counts were recorded for this clone. The CDR3, as DNA: TGTGCCAGCAGCTTACTAGCGGGAGGTGACAATGAGCAGTTCTTC. Amino acid sequence: CASSLLAGGDNEQFF. This chain links TRBV5-4 with TRBJ2-1; 12 bases match TRBD2. This CDR3 spans 15 amino acids. CDR1 and CDR2 (germline): SGHNT, YYREEE (reference sequence). Trimming cost V 2 bases and J 5 bases; bases outside gene matches: 2.

This clone has only a few counts. The rearrangement links TRBV2 to TRBJ2-6; TRBD1 matches 7 bases. The V and J ends lost 8 bases and 9 bases, in that order; junction bases with no gene match: 7. Germline V gene sequence: CDR1 SNHLY, CDR2 FYNNEI. The CDR3 consists of 13 residues. The CDR3 spells CASRPTGNNVLTF. Written as DNA, the CDR3 is TGTGCCAGCCGGCCGACAGGGAACAACGTCCTGACTTTC.

This clone was seen a handful of times. V gene TRBV28 combines with J gene TRBJ2-5, with a tentative D call TRBD2 (5 bases). This CDR3 has 14 amino acids. Germline loops: CDR1 MDHEN, CDR2 SYDVKM. V shed 6 bases and J shed 0 bases, with 11 bases lying between them. The DNA for the CDR3 is TGTGCCAGCAGCCCATACGGGGACCAAGAGACCCAGTACTTC. Its protein product is CASSPYGDQETQYF.